The 11 T cell receptor beta chains listed next were all sequenced from one sample in a study of T cell repertoires in cytomegalovirus infection. MiXCR, run by TCRdb on the reads, gives a single entry per CDR3 protein. The sample has about 35,000 distinct CDR3 sequences, just over 50% seen once. No antigen has been identified for these receptors. The sequencing used CD8+ T cells from cultured PBMCs, collected from culture after CMV antigen stimulation. These receptors all stem from a human donor in good health (CMV status not recorded). Some clones in this sample may be carry-over from other donors' samples.

The chain uses TRBV20-1 and TRBJ1-4, with 8 bases fitting TRBD1. CDR3 length equals 19 residues. The ends lost 2 bases at V and 1 base at J; junction bases unmatched: 15. The germline CDR1 and CDR2 sequences are DFQATT and SNEGSKA (reference sequence). The CDR3 region has the DNA TGCAGTGCTAGACACCTACCACAGGGGGAACTTGGAACTAATGAAAAACTGTTTTTT. As protein: CSARHLPQGELGTNEKLFF.

The chain employs TRBV12-5 and TRBJ2-5; D possibly corresponds to TRBD1 (6 bases). The CDR3 has 15 residues. Trimming removed 2 bases at V and 5 bases at J, with 15 bases between. Germline loops: CDR1 LGHNT, CDR2 FRNRAP. This CDR3 reads CASGLTLRGTETQYF. The CDR3 nucleotides read TGTGCTAGTGGTTTGACACTGAGGGGGACGGAGACCCAGTACTTC.

The chain joins TRBV27 to TRBJ1-1; maybe TRBD1 (6 bases). V was cut by 6 bases and J by 0 bases, with 14 bases left in between. CDR3 size: 15 residues. CDR1 and CDR2 (germline): MNHEY, SMNVEV (reference sequence). This chain's CDR3 is CASSLDTGLNTEAFF. DNA of the CDR3: TGTGCCAGCAGCCTAGATACAGGGCTGAACACTGAAGCTTTCTTT.

This rearrangement joins TRBV7-8 to TRBJ2-7, with TRBD1 matching over 12 bases. Per germline, CDR1 SGHVS and CDR2 FQNEAQ. CDR3 length: 14 residues. The trim removed 8 bases at V and 5 bases at J, leaving 7 bases unmatched. CDR3 bases: TGTGCCAGCGCGAGGGACAGGGGGCAACACGAGCAGTACTTC. Encoded protein: CASARDRGQHEQYF.

V is TRBV7-9 and J is TRBJ1-4; D perhaps matches TRBD1 (5 bases). The CDR3 runs 14 residues. Germline CDR1 reads SEHNR; CDR2 reads FQNEAQ (reference sequence). The ends were cut back, 5 bases at V and 8 bases at J, with 15 bases in the middle. The CDR3 DNA follows: TGTGCCAGCAGCCAGTGGGGACGTCAAGAAAAACTGTTTTTT. Residues: CASSQWGRQEKLFF.

The chain joins TRBV15 to TRBJ2-5; TRBD2 agrees at 14 bases. Germline lookup yields CDR1 LNHNV and CDR2 YYDKDF (reference sequence). The CDR3 extends over 18 amino acids. The junction had 12 bases not matched to a gene; V was cut back by 4 bases and J by 5 bases. CDR3: CATSILAGTSGRSETQYF. The DNA of the CDR3 is TGTGCCACCAGCATCCTGGCCGGGACTAGCGGGAGAAGTGAGACCCAGTACTTC.

As for this clonotype: One end of the junction does not line up with germline, which may come from a read error. The chain recombines TRBV4-1 with TRBJ1-3; 10 bases fit TRBD1. Germline CDR1 is MGHRA and CDR2 is YSYEKL. The CDR3 runs to 15 residues. The CDR3 spells CASSPGQGPGNTIYF. DNA for the CDR3: TGTGCCAGCAGCCCGGGACAGGGGCCTGGAAACACCATATATTTT.

This clonotype occurred once. The chain couples TRBV29-1 to TRBJ2-1, with 11 bases that match TRBD2. Germline V gene sequence: CDR1 SQVTM, CDR2 ANQGSEA. CDR3 length equals 16 residues. With 6 bases clipped from V and 6 bases from J, the junction kept 13 bases outside the gene matches. CDR3 sequence (DNA): TGCAGCGTCCCAAAAAATAGCGGGGGGGCGGTCAATGAGCAGTTCTTC. It is translated as CSVPKNSGGAVNEQFF.

The rearrangement joins TRBV7-3 to TRBJ2-3; D ambiguous. Germline assignment: CDR1 SGHTA and CDR2 FQGTGA. V lost 4 bases and J 2 bases, leaving 19 bases between the germline ends. The CDR3 length is 17 residues. DNA for the CDR3: TGTGCCAGCAGCTACCTTCCTGGCAGGTCCCCCACAGATACGCAGTATTTT. Residues: CASSYLPGRSPTDTQYF.

The chain joins TRBV11-2 to TRBJ2-7; D uncertain. V lost 5 bases and J 3 bases, leaving 14 bases between the germline ends. The CDR3 has 14 residues. The germline V gene encodes CDR1 SGHAT and CDR2 FQNNGV. CDR3 sequence (DNA): TGTGCCAGCAGCCCCCCGGAAGGGATCTACGAGCAGTACTTC. Translated: CASSPPEGIYEQYF.

The chain uses TRBV11-2 and TRBJ2-1; the D gene is possibly TRBD2 (5 bases). The CDR3 loop spans 15 amino acids. The germline V gene encodes CDR1 SGHAT and CDR2 FQNNGV. Trimming took off 3 bases at V and 7 bases at J, with 16 bases between the two ends. The chain's CDR3 is CASSFPQSGSNEQFF. CDR3 sequence (DNA): TGTGCCAGCAGCTTTCCACAGTCGGGGTCGAATGAGCAGTTCTTC.